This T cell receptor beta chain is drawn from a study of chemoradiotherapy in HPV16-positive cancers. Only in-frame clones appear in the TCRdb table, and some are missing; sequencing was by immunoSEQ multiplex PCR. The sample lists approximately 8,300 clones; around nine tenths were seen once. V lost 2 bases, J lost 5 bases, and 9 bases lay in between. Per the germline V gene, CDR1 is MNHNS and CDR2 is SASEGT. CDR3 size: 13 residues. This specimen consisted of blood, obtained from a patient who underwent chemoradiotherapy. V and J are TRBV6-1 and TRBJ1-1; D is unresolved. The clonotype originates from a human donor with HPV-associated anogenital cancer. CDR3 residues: CASSESKGTEAFF. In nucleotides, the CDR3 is TGTGCCAGCAGTGAATCGAAAGGGACTGAAGCTTTCTTT.